The clone carrying this T cell receptor beta chain was recorded at least ten times. No antigen is known for it. The study included ophthalmopathy patients with Clinical Activity Score at least 3, NOSPECS grade at least 4 and duration under 3 months. Patients showing uncontrolled infection, other autoimmune disease, pregnancy or lactation were ineligible. This entry belongs to a study of T cells in Graves' hyperthyroidism and ophthalmopathy. Study results and limitations: Most thyroid clonotypes with frequency above 0.001 were detected in blood. Ophthalmopathy and stable hyperthyroidism were told apart by a 13 V-J model.

Authors of the study amplified TCR beta CDR3 regions from RNA transcripts. First-round RT-PCR targeting the TCR CDR3 was performed with the HTBI primer set. TCRdb reprocessed the multiplex PCR reads with MiXCR, giving one entry per CDR3 protein. The data contain fewer than 450,000 distinct CDR3 sequences, 12% to 15% of them seen just once; the ten biggest clones take up roughly 19%. V was clipped by 1 base and J by 8 bases; unmatched bases: 5. The CDR3 is 14 amino acids. The genes are TRBV12-3 or TRBV12-4 and TRBJ2-4, with 7 bases aligning to TRBD2. The sample comprised blood. This TCR derives from a woman aged 60-75 years with Graves' ophthalmopathy. CDR3 sequence (DNA): TGTGCCAGCAGTTTAGTGGCGGGAGTTGACATTCAGTACTTC. It translates to CASSLVAGVDIQYF.